This T cell receptor beta chain was identified during a study of T-cell reconstitution after alpha-beta-depleted transplantation in children. Whole-study findings and limits: Elevated TCRbeta diversity at day 60 was traced, in some patients, to surviving recipient T cells and thymic progenitors.

The TCRbeta library incorporated unique molecular identifiers. TCRdb redid the calling of the PCR reads with MiXCR, one entry per CDR3 protein. The sample lists roughly 570,000 distinct CDR3 sequences, 25% to 30% seen once, with 30% to 40% in the top ten. Trimming took 9 bases from V and 2 from J; bases not matched to a gene: 2. The CDR3 has 14 residues. Germline V gene data show CDR1 as KGHDR and CDR2 as SFDVKD. Only a few counts were recorded for this clonotype. Its antigen remains unknown. The TCR sequence derives from a boy in the first two years of life with Wiskott-Aldrich syndrome, due to receive a stem cell transplant. Sequenced material: PBMCs, taken before TCRalphabeta/CD19-depleted stem cell transplant. This sequence joins TRBV24-1 and TRBJ1-4, with 10 bases that match TRBD1. The DNA for the CDR3 is TGTGCCACCGGGACAGGGGCCACTAATGAAAAACTGTTTTTT. As protein: CATGTGATNEKLFF.